This entry features one T cell receptor (beta chain) sequence. What it binds is unknown. The data stem from a study of blood T cells in healthy people across ages. Study conclusions and caveats: In these data, TCR beta diversity tracked strongly with naive T cell percentage.

Peripheral blood was drawn, around 9.4 milliliters per donor. No fewer than 5 micrograms of total RNA were isolated from every sample. The second PCR ran about 6 to 11 cycles with a sample-barcoded 5' primer and J-beta primers. The template-switch adaptor, which had 12 random nucleotides, put a tag on each cDNA molecule. A single record per CDR3 protein comes from TCRdb applying MiXCR to the 5' RACE reads. This table has 980,000 or so distinct CDR3 sequences, around 46% appearing once. This CDR3 is built from 14 residues. Unmatched junction bases numbered 6, after V lost 6 bases and J lost 2 bases. The source is a man aged 25-45 years in good health. Source material: blood. The V and J genes are TRBV12-3 or TRBV12-4 and TRBJ1-2, with TRBD1 matching 7 bases. CDR3 in DNA: TGTGCCAGCAGGGCCGGGACAGCAAACTATGGCTACACCTTC. This gives the protein CASRAGTANYGYTF.